The 21 T cell receptor beta chains reported below all come from one sample, sequenced in a study of T cells in Graves' hyperthyroidism and ophthalmopathy. Authors of the study amplified TCR beta CDR3 regions from RNA transcripts. First-round RT-PCR of the TCR CDR3 relied on the HTBI primer set. A single record per CDR3 protein comes from TCRdb applying MiXCR to the multiplex PCR reads. The sample shows about 600,000 distinct CDR3 sequences, 16% of them seen only once. Source material: blood. The receptors here all came from a woman aged 40-49 years with Graves' ophthalmopathy.

This clonotype was detected ten times or more. The chain combines TRBV11-2 with TRBJ2-1; TRBD2 might be the D (7 bases). Trimming pared 8 bases from V and 5 bases from J, leaving 10 bases between. Germline V gene lookup returns CDR1 SGHAT and CDR2 FQNNGV. CDR3 length: 12 residues. The DNA for the CDR3 is TGTGCCAGCGGGGGGGCCCACAATGAGCAGTTCTTC. Protein product: CASGGAHNEQFF.

This clonotype was recorded at least ten times. The CDR3 spells CASSLSSSGRAQETQYF. For the CDR3, the DNA is TGTGCCAGCAGCTTATCGTCTAGCGGGAGGGCCCAAGAGACCCAGTACTTC. The genes are TRBV11-2 and TRBJ2-5; 12 bases match TRBD2. CDR3 length: 17 amino acids. The trim removed 2 bases at V and 1 base at J, leaving 5 bases unmatched. Germline CDR1 SGHAT, CDR2 FQNNGV.

This clonotype was observed a handful of times. The V and J genes are TRBV29-1 and TRBJ2-1; 8 bases are shared with TRBD2. This CDR3 has 15 residues. From germline, CDR1 is SQVTM and CDR2 ANQGSEA. V lost 5 bases, J lost 4 bases, and 10 bases stayed unmatched. The CDR3 here is CSVPGGISKYNEQFF. The CDR3 DNA sequence: TGCAGCGTTCCGGGGGGGATTAGTAAGTACAATGAGCAGTTCTTC.

V and J are TRBV28 and TRBJ2-3; the D gene is possibly TRBD2 (5 bases). The CDR3 spans 19 residues. V was clipped by 5 bases and J by 4 bases, with 28 bases between them. Germline CDR1 and CDR2: MDHEN and SYDVKM. The DNA of the CDR3 is TGTGCCAGCAGTCCGCTCCTACTAGTAACGGAAAGTAGCTCAGATACGCAGTATTTT. Protein product: CASSPLLLVTESSSDTQYF.

This clonotype was detected many times. The J gene is TRBJ2-7, the V gene TRBV28, with D perhaps matching TRBD2 (7 bases). The CDR3 sequence is 17 residues long. Germline V CDR1 and CDR2: MDHEN, SYDVKM. V lost 7 bases and J lost 1, with 23 bases in between. CDR3 region: CASKGQGNTGGSYEQYF. Here the CDR3 DNA reads TGTGCCAGCAAGGGGCAGGGGAATACGGGAGGTTCCTACGAGCAGTACTTC.

This clonotype was recorded many times. The J gene is TRBJ1-2, the V gene TRBV27, with D tentatively TRBD1 (6 bases). The CDR3 has 14 residues. CDR1 MNHEY and CDR2 SMNVEV come from the germline V gene (reference sequence). Deletions cut 8 bases from V and 0 bases from J, with 13 bases between. CDR3: CASHATGTNYGYTF. In DNA form, the CDR3 reads TGTGCCAGCCATGCGACAGGCACTAACTATGGCTACACCTTC.

The gene calls are TRBV3-1 and TRBJ1-2; 7 positions match TRBD1. CDR3 length: 15 amino acids. Trimming took 4 bases from V and 7 from J; bases not matched to a gene: 12. Germline V lookup: CDR1 LGHDT, CDR2 YNNKEL (reference sequence). CDR3: CASSRNRDSNTGYTF. For the CDR3, the DNA is TGTGCCAGCAGCCGTAACCGGGACAGCAACACTGGCTACACCTTC.

The chain recombines TRBV5-1 with TRBJ2-1; D might be TRBD2 (5 bases). The CDR3 sequence is 15 residues long. V lost 5 bases and J 2 bases, leaving 14 bases between the germline ends. Germline assignment: CDR1 SGHRS and CDR2 YFSETQ. This chain's CDR3 is CASSATVSAYNEQFF. The DNA of the CDR3 is TGCGCCAGCAGTGCCACGGTTAGCGCCTACAATGAGCAGTTCTTC.

This clonotype has just a few counts. The rearrangement links TRBV6-1 to TRBJ1-3; D is uncertain. Germline V CDR1 and CDR2: MNHNS, SASEGT. This CDR3 comprises 13 residues. The V end lost 1 base, the J end lost 6 bases, and 7 bases lay between the germline ends. The CDR3 sequence is CASSEVRENTIYF. For the CDR3, the DNA is TGTGCCAGCAGTGAAGTGCGCGAAAACACCATATATTTT.

This chain joins TRBV2 and TRBJ1-6; 9 bases line up with TRBD1. Germline V gene sequence: CDR1 SNHLY, CDR2 FYNNEI. V shed 5 bases, J shed 8 bases, and the junction held 7 bases outside the gene matches. The CDR3 loop spans 15 amino acids. The DNA for the CDR3 is TGTGCCAGCAGTCCGGACAGGGGAGGGGATTCACCCCTCCACTTT. Its protein is CASSPDRGGDSPLHF.

In its sample, this clonotype was seen many times. This chain connects TRBV3-1 to TRBJ2-5; 7 positions agree with TRBD1. The junction had 7 bases not matched to a gene; V was cut back by 7 bases and J by 5 bases. This CDR3 comprises 13 residues. Germline V lookup: CDR1 LGHDT, CDR2 YNNKEL (reference sequence). CDR3 in amino acids: CASKGAYGETQYF. The CDR3 coding sequence is TGTGCCAGCAAGGGGGCTTACGGGGAGACCCAGTACTTC.

The CDR3 protein is CASSSMYEQYF. DNA of the CDR3: TGTGCCAGCAGCTCAATGTACGAGCAGTACTTC. The V and J genes are TRBV7-9 and TRBJ2-7, with D uncertain. From germline, CDR1 is SEHNR and CDR2 FQNEAQ (reference sequence). V lost 4 bases to trimming and J lost 4 bases, with 5 bases between them. This CDR3 has 11 residues.

The rearrangement uses TRBV27 and TRBJ1-5; maybe TRBD1 (5 bases). The CDR3 spans 15 residues. Per germline, CDR1 MNHEY and CDR2 SMNVEV (reference sequence). Trimming pared 3 bases from V and 5 bases from J, leaving 14 bases between. In DNA form, the CDR3 reads TGTGCCAGCAGTTTGCGGGGGTATTTGGATCAGCCCCAGCATTTT. As protein: CASSLRGYLDQPQHF.

This clonotype was seen a few times. This chain connects TRBV10-3 to TRBJ2-3, with 8 bases lining up with TRBD1. The ends lost 7 bases at V and 3 bases at J; junction bases unmatched: 6. The germline gives CDR1 ENHRY, CDR2 SYGVKD. CDR3 length: 14 residues. The CDR3 is CAITRQGTTDTQYF. The CDR3, as DNA: TGTGCCATCACCCGACAGGGGACGACAGATACGCAGTATTTT.

V usage is TRBV6-1 and J usage is TRBJ2-3; perhaps TRBD2 as D (6 bases). The V gene's germline CDR1 is MNHNS and CDR2 SASEGT. This CDR3 has 15 residues. V was clipped by 5 bases and J by 0 bases, with 12 bases between them. CDR3 loop: CASSRIAASTDTQYF. Here the CDR3 DNA reads TGTGCCAGCAGTAGAATAGCGGCTAGCACAGATACGCAGTATTTT.

There are many counts of this clonotype. The rearrangement uses TRBV6-6 and TRBJ2-7; D remains unclear. The germline CDR1 and CDR2 sequences are MNHNY and SVGAGI (reference sequence). V was clipped by 0 bases and J by 7 bases, with 7 bases between them. The CDR3 is 12 amino acids. CDR3 nucleotides: TGTGCCAGCAGTTACTCGACGGGTGAGCAGTACTTC. It translates to CASSYSTGEQYF.

In its sample, this clonotype was seen a few times. The rearrangement joins TRBV20-1 to TRBJ1-3; no definite D call. Germline CDR1 DFQATT, CDR2 SNEGSKA (reference sequence). The CDR3 consists of 13 residues. V was cut by 2 bases and J by 0 bases, with 5 bases left in between. The CDR3: CSARYSSGNTIYF. The CDR3 nucleotides are TGCAGTGCTAGATACAGCTCTGGAAACACCATATATTTT.

This clonotype was seen a few times. The rearrangement uses TRBV6-1 and TRBJ2-1; no reliable D call. Trimming cost V 5 bases and J 2 bases, with 16 bases left between them. CDR3 size: 16 residues. Germline CDR1 MNHNS, CDR2 SASEGT. As DNA, the CDR3 is TGTGCCAGCAGTCCCCCGGACCAAACCCCCTACAATGAGCAGTTCTTC. This codes for CASSPPDQTPYNEQFF.

This clonotype was counted many times. V is TRBV12-3 or TRBV12-4 and J is TRBJ2-3; the D gene is possibly TRBD1 (7 bases). The V end lost 5 bases, the J end lost 0 bases, and 30 bases lay between the germline ends. This CDR3 has 21 residues. The CDR3 DNA reads TGTGCCAGCAGTCAGGGCCAGGGGGGTTTCCGCCACCACTTTAGCACAGATACGCAGTATTTT. The encoded protein is CASSQGQGGFRHHFSTDTQYF.

This clonotype was seen repeatedly, ten times or more. The rearrangement links TRBV28 to TRBJ1-3, with 7 bases aligning to TRBD1. The length of the CDR3 is 15 residues. CDR1 is MDHEN and CDR2 is SYDVKM in the germline V gene. Germline trimming cut 6 bases from V and 0 bases from J; bases unmatched to any gene: 5. CDR3 nucleotides: TGTGCCAGCAGCCCCGGGACAGCCTCTGGAAACACCATATATTTT. Its protein product is CASSPGTASGNTIYF.

This clonotype was seen ten or more times. The V gene is TRBV28, the J gene TRBJ1-5; 7 positions match TRBD1. The V gene end was trimmed by 6 bases and the J gene end by 6 bases; junction bases not matched to a gene: 5. The CDR3 has 13 amino acids. Germline V lookup: CDR1 MDHEN, CDR2 SYDVKM. The CDR3 coding sequence is TGTGCCAGCAGCGACAGGGTAGTTCAGCCCCAGCATTTT. Translated: CASSDRVVQPQHF.